This T cell receptor beta chain emerged from a study of blood T cells in healthy people across ages. The second PCR ran 7 to 11 cycles with a sample-barcoded 5' primer and J-beta primers. TCRdb analysed the 5' RACE reads with MiXCR anew, one entry per CDR3 protein. The table has about 570,000 distinct CDR3 sequences, approximately 26% seen once. This clonotype turned up a few times. CDR3 size: 16 residues. CDR1 and CDR2 (germline): SEHNR, FQNEAQ (reference sequence). Losses at the gene ends were 4 bases for V and 3 bases for J; bases not matched to a gene: 8. The data were also submitted as part of a second study, on T cells of mothers and their children. This second report adds: Donation came from three healthy Caucasian mothers together with their six children.

Sequenced material: blood. The receptor was isolated from a boy between 2 and 10 years old in good health. V usage is TRBV7-9 and J usage is TRBJ2-3, with 9 bases matching TRBD2. CDR3 DNA: TGTGCCAGCAGCTCCCCCCTAGCGGGAAGGACAGATACGCAGTATTTT. Translating it yields CASSSPLAGRTDTQYF.